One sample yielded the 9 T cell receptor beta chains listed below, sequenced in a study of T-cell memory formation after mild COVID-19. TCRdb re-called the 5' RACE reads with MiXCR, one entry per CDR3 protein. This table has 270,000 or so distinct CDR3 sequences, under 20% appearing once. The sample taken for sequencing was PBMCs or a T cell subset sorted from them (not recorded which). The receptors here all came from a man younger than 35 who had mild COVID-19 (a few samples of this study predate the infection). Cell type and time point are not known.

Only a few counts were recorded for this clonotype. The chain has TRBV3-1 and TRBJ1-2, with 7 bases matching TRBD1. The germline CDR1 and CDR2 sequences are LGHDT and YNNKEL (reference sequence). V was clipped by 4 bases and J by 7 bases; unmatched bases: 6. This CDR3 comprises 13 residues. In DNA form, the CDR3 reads TGTGCCAGCAGCCCACGACAGGGTGGTGGCTACACCTTC. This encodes CASSPRQGGGYTF. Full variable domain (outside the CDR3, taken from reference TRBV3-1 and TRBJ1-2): DTAVSQTPKYLVTQMGNDKSIKCEQNLGHDTMYWYKQDSKKFLKIMFSYNNKELIINETVPNRFSPKSPDKAHLNLHINSLELGDSAVYFCASSPRQGGGYTFGSGTRLTVV.

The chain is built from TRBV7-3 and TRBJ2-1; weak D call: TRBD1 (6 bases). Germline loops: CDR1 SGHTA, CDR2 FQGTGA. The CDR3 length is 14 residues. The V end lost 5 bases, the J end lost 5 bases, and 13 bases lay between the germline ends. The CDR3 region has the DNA TGTGCCAGCAGCACCGGGACAACGCACAATGAGCAGTTCTTC. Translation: CASSTGTTHNEQFF.

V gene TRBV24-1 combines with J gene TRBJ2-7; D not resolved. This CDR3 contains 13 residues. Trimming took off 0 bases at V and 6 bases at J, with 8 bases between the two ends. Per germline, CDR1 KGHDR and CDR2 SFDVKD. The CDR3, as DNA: TGTGCCACCAGTGATTTGCATTCAGGCGAGCAGTACGTC. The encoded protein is CATSDLHSGEQYV.

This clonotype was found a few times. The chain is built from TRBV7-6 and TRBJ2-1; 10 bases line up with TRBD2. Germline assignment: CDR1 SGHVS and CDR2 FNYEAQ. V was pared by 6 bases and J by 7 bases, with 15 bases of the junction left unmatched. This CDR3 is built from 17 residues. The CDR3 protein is CASSREGSGRSWNEQFF. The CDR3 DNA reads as TGTGCCAGCAGTCGAGAGGGTAGCGGGAGGTCTTGGAATGAGCAGTTCTTC.

This chain's CDR3 is CASSPARGGYGYTF. The DNA of the CDR3 is TGTGCCAGCAGCCCGGCCCGGGGAGGGTATGGCTACACCTTC. The chain joins TRBV5-5 to TRBJ1-2; D is unresolved. CDR1 SGHKS and CDR2 YYEKEE come from the germline V gene (reference sequence). This CDR3 region has 14 residues. Trimming cost V 4 bases and J 5 bases, with 15 bases left between them.

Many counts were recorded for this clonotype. The chain's CDR3 is CSVGRMNTEAFF. The CDR3 bases are TGCAGCGTTGGTAGGATGAACACTGAAGCTTTCTTT. The V call is TRBV29-1, the J call TRBJ1-1; the D is unclear. The germline gives CDR1 SQVTM, CDR2 ANQGSEA. CDR3 size: 12 residues. Trimming removed 4 bases at V and 0 bases at J, with 6 bases between. The full variable domain, rest sourced from reference TRBV29-1 and TRBJ1-1, is SAVISQKPSRDICQRGTSLTIQCQVDSQVTMMFWYRQQPGQSLTLIATANQGSEATYESGFVIDKFPISRPNLTFSTLTVSNMSPEDSSIYLCSVGRMNTEAFFGQGTRLTVV.

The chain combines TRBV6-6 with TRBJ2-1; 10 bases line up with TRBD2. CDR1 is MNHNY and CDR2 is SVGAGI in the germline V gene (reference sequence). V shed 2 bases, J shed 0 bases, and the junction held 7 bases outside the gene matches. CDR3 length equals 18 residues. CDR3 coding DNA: TGTGCCAGCAGTTACCCTAGCGGGGGCCGGAGCTCCTACAATGAGCAGTTCTTC. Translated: CASSYPSGGRSSYNEQFF.

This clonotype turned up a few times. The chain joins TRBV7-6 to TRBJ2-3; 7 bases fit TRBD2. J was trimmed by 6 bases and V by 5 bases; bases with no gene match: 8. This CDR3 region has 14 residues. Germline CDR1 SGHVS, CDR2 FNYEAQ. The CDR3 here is CASSPTGGLDTQYF. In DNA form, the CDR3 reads TGTGCCAGCAGCCCTACGGGAGGTCTGGATACGCAGTATTTT.

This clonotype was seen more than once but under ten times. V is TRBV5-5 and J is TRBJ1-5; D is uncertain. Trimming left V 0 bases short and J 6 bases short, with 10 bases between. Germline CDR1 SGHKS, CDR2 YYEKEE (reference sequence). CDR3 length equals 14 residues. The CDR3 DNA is TGTGCCAGCAGCTTGGGAAGGTACGGTCAGCCCCAGCATTTT. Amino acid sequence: CASSLGRYGQPQHF.